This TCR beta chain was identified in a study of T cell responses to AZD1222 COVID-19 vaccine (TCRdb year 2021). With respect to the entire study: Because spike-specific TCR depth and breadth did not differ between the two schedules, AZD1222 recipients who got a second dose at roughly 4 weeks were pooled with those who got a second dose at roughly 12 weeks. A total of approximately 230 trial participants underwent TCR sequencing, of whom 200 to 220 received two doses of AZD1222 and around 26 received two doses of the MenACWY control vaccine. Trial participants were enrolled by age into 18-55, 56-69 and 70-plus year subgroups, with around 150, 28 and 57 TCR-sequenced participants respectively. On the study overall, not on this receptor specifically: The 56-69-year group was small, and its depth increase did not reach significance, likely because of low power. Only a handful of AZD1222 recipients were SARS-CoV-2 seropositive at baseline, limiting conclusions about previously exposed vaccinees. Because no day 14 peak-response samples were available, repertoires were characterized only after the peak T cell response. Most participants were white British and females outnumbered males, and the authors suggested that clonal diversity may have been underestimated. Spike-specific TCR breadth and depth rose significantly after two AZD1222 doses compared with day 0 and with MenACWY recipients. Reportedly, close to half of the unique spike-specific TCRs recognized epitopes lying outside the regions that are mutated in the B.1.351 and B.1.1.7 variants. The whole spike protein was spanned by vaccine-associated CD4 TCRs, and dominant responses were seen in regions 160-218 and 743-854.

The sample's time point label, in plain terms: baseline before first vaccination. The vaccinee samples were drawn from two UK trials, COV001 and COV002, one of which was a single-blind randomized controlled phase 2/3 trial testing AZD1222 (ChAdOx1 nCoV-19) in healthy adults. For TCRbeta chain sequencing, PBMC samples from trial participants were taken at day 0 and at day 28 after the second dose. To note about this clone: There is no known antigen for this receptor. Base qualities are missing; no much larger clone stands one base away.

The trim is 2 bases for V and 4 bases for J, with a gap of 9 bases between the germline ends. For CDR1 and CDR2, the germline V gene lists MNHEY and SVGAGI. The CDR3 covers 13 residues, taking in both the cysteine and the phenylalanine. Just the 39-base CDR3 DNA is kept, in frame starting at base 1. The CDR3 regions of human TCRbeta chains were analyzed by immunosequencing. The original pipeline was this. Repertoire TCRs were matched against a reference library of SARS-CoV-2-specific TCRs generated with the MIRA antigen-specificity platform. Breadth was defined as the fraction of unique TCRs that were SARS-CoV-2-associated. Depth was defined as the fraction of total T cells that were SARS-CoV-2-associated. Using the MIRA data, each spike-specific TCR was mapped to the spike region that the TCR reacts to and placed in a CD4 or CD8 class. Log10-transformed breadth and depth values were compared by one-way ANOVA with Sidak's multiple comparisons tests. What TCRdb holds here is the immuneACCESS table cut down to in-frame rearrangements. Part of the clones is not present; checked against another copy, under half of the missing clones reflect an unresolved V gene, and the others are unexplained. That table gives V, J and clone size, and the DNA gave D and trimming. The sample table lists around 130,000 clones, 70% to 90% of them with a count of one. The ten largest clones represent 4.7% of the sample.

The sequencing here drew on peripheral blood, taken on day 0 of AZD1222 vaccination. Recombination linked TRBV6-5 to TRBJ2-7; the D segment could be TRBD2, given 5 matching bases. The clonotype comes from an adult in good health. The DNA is TGTGCCAGCAGTTACCCGTCGGGGTACGAGCAGTACTTC. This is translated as CASSYPSGYEQYF.